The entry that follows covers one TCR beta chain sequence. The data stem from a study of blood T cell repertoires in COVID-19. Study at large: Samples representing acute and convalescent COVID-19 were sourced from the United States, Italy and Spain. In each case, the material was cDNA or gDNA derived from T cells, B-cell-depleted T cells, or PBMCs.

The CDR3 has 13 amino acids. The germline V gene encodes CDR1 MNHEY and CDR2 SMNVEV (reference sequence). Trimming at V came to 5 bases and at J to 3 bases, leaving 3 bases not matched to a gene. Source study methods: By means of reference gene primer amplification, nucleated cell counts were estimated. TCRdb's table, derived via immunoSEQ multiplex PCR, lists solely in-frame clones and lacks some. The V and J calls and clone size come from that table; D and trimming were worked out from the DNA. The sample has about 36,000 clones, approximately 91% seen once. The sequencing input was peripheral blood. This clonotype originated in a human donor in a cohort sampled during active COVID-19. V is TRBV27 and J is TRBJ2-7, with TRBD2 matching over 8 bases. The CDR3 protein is CASSKRGIYEQYF. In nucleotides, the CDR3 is TGTGCCAGCAGTAAGCGGGGGATCTACGAGCAGTACTTC.